The clone carrying this T cell receptor (beta chain) has at least ten counts. What it recognizes is unknown. The sample originates from a study of regulatory T cells in long-lasting Graves disease. At the level of the study: Graves' patients, newly diagnosed, had taken antithyroid drugs under 3 months. Study-wide findings and caveats: TRBV28 was favored in persistent disease, as were TRBJ1-2 and TRBJ2-5. Persistent patients shared 2,700 or so public clonotypes among themselves. Newly diagnosed patients shared fewer, at more than 750. Exclusively peripheral blood, rather than thyroid tissue, was studied.

This CDR3 spans 15 amino acids. The germline V gene has CDR1 LGHDT and CDR2 YNNKEL (reference sequence). The V end lost 3 bases, the J end lost 0 bases, and 12 bases lay between the germline ends. The time point here: newly diagnosed GD, antithyroid drugs for less than 3 months. Construction of the TCR library relied on RNA isolated from PBMCs. Construction of TCR beta libraries relied on iRepertoire HTBI primers and on Arm-PCR targeting CDR3 regions. Each CDR3 protein is one row after TCRdb ran MiXCR on the multiplex PCR reads. The sample lists about 240,000 distinct CDR3 sequences, 20% occurring once.

The clonotype originates from a female donor with Graves disease. The source was peripheral blood mononuclear cells (PBMCs), collected at new diagnosis, from a patient treated with antithyroid drugs. The chain uses TRBV3-1 and TRBJ2-7; a weak D match, TRBD1 (6 bases). The DNA of the CDR3 is TGTGCCAGCAGCCATGTCAGGGGTCCCTCCTACGAGCAGTACTTC. The encoded protein is CASSHVRGPSYEQYF.